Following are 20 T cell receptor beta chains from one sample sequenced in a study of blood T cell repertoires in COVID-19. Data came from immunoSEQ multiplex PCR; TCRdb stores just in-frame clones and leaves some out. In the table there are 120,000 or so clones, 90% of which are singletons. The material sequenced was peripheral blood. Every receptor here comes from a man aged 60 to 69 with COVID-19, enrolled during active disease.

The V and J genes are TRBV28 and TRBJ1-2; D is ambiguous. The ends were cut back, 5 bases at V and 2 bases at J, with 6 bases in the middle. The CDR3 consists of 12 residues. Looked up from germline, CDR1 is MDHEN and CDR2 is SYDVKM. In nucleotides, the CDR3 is TGTGCCAGCAGTAGAACAAACTATGGCTACACCTTC. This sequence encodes CASSRTNYGYTF.

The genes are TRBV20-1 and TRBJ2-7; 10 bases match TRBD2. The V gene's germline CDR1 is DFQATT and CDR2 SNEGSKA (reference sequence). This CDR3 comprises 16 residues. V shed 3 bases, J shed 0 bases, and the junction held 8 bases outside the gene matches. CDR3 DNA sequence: TGCAGTGCTAGTAAGCTAGCGGGAGCTCTCTCCTACGAGCAGTACTTC. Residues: CSASKLAGALSYEQYF.

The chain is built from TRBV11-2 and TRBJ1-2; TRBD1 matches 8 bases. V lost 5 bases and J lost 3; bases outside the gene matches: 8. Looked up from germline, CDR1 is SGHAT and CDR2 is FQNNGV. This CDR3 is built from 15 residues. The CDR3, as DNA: TGTGCCAGCAGCCACGGGACAGGCAATCACTATGGCTACACCTTC. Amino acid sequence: CASSHGTGNHYGYTF.

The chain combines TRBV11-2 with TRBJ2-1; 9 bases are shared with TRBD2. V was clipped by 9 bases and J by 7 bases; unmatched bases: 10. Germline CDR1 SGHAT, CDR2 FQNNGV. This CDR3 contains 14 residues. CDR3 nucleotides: TGTGCCAGTGTCCCGCGGGAGGGCGAGAATGAGCAGTTCTTC. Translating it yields CASVPREGENEQFF.

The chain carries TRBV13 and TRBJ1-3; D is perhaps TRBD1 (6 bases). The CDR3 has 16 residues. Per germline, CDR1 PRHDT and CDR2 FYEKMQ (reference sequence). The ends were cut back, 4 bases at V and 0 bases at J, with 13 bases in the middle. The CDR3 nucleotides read TGTGCCAGCAGCTCCGTTACAGGGACCTCTGGAAACACCATATATTTT. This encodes CASSSVTGTSGNTIYF.

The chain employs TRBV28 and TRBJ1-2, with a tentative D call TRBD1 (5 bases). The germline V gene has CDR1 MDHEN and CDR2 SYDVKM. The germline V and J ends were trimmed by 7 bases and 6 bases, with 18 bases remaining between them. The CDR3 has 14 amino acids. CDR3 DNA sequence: TGTGCCAGCACCATGGGGGGAAGGTGGGATGGCTACACCTTC. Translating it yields CASTMGGRWDGYTF.

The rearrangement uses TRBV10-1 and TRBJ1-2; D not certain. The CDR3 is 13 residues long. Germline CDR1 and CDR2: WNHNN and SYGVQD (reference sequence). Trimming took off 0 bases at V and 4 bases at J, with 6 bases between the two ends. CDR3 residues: CASSESWSYGYTF. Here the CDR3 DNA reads TGCGCCAGCAGTGAGTCATGGAGCTATGGCTACACCTTC.

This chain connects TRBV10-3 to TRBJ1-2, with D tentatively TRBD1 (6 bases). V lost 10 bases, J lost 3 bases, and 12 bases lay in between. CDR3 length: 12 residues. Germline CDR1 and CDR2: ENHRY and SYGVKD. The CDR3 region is CATHREDYGYTF. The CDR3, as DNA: TGTGCCACCCACAGGGAAGACTATGGCTACACCTTC.

Here the CDR3 DNA reads TGTGCCAGCAGCCCCCGAGGACAGGGAGGGAGCACTGAAGCTTTCTTT. Translation: CASSPRGQGGSTEAFF. The chain carries TRBV9 and TRBJ1-1, with 8 bases identical to TRBD1. The CDR3 length is 16 residues. Germline V lookup: CDR1 SGDLS, CDR2 YYNGEE. V lost 4 bases to trimming and J lost 4 bases; unmatched junction nucleotides: 12.

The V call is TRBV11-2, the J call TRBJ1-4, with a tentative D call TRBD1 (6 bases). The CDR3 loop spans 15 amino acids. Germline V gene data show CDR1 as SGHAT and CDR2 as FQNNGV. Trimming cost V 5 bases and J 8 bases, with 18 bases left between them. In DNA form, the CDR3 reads TGTGCCAGCAGCCACTCGGGGGGCAGGGGCGAAAAACTGTTTTTT. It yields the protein CASSHSGGRGEKLFF.

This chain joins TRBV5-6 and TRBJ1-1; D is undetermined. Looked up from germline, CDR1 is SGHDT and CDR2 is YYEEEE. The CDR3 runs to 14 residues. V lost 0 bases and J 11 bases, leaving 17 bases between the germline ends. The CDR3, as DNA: TGTGCCAGCAGCTTGGATCACACAGCCTCCAAGGCTTTCTTT. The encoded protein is CASSLDHTASKAFF.

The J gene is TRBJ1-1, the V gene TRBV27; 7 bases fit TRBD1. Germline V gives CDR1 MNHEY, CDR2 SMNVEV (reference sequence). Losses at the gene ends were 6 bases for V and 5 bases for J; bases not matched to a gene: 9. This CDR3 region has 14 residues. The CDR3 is CASSPDREKTEAFF. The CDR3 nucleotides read TGTGCCAGCAGCCCTGACAGGGAAAAGACTGAAGCTTTCTTT.

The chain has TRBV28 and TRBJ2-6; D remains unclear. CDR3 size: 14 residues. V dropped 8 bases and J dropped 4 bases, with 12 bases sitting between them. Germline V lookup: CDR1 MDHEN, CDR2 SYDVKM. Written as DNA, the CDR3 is TGTGCCAGCGCCTCTGTAGTGGGGGCCAACGTCCTGACTTTC. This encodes CASASVVGANVLTF.

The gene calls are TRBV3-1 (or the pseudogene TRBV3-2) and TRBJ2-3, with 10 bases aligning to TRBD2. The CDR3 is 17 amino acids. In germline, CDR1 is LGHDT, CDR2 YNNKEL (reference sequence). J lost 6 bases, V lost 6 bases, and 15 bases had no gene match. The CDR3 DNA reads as TGTGCCAGCAGTCGCGAAATCCTAGCGGGAGAGGAGGATACGCAGTATTTT. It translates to CASSREILAGEEDTQYF.

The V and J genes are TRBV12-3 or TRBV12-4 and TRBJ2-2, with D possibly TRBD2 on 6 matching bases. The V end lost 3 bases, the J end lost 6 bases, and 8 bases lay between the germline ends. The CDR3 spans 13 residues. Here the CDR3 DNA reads TGTGCCAGCAGTTTGGGCGGGGCCGGGGAGCTGTTTTTT. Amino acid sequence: CASSLGGAGELFF.

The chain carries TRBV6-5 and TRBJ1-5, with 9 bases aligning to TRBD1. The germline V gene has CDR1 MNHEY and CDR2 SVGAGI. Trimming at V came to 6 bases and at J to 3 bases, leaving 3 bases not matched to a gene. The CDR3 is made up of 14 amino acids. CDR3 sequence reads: CASRRTGANQPQHF. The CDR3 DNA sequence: TGTGCCAGCAGGAGGACAGGGGCCAATCAGCCCCAGCATTTT.

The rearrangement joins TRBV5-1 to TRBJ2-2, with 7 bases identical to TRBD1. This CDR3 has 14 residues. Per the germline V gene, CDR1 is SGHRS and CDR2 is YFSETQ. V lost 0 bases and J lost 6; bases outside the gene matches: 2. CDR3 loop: CASSLGQGPGELFF. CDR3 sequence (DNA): TGCGCCAGCAGCTTGGGACAGGGACCCGGGGAGCTGTTTTTT.

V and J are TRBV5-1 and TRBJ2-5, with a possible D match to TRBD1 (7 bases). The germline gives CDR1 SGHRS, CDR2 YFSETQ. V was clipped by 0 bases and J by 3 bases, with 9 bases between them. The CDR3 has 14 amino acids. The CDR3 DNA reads TGCGCCAGCAGCTTGGCCAGGGGGGAAGAGACCCAGTACTTC. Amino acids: CASSLARGEETQYF.

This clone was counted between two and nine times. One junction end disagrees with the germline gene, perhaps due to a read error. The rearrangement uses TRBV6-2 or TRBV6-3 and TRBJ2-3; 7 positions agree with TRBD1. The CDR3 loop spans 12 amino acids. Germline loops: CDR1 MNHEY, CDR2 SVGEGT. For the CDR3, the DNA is TGTGCCAGCAGTTACACTGGGACAGCCGGGGAATTT. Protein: CASSYTGTAGEF.

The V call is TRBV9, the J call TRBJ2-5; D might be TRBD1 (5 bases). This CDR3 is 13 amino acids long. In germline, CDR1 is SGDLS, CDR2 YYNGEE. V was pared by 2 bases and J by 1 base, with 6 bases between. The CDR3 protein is CASSVTAQETQYF. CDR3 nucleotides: TGTGCCAGCAGCGTGACAGCCCAAGAGACCCAGTACTTC.